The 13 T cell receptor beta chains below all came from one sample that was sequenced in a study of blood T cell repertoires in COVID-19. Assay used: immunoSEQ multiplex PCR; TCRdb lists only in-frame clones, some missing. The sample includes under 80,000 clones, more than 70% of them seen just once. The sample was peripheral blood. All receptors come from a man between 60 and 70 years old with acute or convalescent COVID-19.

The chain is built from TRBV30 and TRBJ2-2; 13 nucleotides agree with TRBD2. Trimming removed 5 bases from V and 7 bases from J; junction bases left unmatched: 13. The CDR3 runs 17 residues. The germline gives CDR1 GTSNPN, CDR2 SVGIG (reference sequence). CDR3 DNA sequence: TGTGCCTGGTCGAATACGGGACTAGCGGGGATTAACGGGGAGCTGTTTTTT. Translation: CAWSNTGLAGINGELFF.

CDR3 loop: CASSIFTGTSNEQFF. CDR3 bases: TGTGCCAGTAGTATATTTACAGGGACATCCAATGAGCAGTTCTTC. J is TRBJ2-1 and V is TRBV19; weak D call: TRBD1 (6 bases). Germline loops: CDR1 LNHDA, CDR2 SQIVND (reference sequence). The length of the CDR3 is 15 residues. V lost 2 bases to trimming and J lost 6 bases, with 14 bases between them.

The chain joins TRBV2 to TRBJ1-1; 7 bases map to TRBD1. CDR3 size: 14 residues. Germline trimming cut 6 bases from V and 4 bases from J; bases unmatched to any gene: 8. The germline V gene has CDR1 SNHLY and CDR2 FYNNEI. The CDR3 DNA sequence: TGTGCCAGCAGCGACCTTTGGACAGGCACTGAAGCTTTCTTT. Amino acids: CASSDLWTGTEAFF.

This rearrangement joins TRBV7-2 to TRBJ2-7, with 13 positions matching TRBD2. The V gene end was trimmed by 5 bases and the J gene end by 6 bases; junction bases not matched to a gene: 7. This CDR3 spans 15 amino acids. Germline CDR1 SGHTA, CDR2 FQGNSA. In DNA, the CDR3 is TGTGCCAGCAGCCTAACTAGCGGGGGGGCAGTCGAGCAGTACTTC. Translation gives CASSLTSGGAVEQYF.

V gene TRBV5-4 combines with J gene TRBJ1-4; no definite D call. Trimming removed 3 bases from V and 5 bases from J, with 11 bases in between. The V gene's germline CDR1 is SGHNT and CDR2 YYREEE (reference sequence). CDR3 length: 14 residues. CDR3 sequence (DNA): TGTGCCAGCAGCTCCCCGGGGAACAATGAAAAACTGTTTTTT. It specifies CASSSPGNNEKLFF.

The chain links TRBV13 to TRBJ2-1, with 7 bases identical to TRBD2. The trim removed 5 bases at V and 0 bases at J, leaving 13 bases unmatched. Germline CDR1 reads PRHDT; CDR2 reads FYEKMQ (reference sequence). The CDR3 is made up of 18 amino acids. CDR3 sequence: CASSHVSSGISSYNEQFF. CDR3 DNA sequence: TGTGCCAGCAGCCACGTTTCCAGCGGGATTAGCTCCTACAATGAGCAGTTCTTC.

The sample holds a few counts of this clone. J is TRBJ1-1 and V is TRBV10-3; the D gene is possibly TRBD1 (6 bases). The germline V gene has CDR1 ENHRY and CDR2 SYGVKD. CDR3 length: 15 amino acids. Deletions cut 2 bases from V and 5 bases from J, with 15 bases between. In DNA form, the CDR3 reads TGTGCCATCAGTGAGAGGGGGGGGCAGGGGACTGAAGCTTTCTTT. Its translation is CAISERGGQGTEAFF.

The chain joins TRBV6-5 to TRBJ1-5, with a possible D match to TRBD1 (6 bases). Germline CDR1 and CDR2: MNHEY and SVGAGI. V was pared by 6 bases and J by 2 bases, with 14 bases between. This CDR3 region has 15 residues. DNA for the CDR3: TGTGCCAGCAGCCTAGGACAGTTTGGCAATCAGCCCCAGCATTTT. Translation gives CASSLGQFGNQPQHF.

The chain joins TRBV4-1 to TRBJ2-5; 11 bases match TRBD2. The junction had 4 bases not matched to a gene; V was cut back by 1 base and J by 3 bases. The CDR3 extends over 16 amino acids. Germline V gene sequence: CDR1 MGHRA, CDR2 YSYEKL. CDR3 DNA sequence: TGCGCCAGCAGCCAAGCGCCACTAGCGGGGGAAGAGACCCAGTACTTC. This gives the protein CASSQAPLAGEETQYF.

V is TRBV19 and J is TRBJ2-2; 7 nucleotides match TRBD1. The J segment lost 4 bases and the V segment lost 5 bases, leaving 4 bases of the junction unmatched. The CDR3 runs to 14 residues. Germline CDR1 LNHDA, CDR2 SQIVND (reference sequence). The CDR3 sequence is CASSSGQITGELFF. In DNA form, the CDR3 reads TGTGCCAGTAGTTCGGGACAGATCACCGGGGAGCTGTTTTTT.

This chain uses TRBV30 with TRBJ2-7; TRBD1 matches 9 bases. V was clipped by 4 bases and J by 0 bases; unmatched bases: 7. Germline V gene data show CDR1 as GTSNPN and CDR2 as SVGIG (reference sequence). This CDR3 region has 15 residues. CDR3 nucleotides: TGTGCCTGGACCGGCCGGGACAGGGACTCCTACGAGCAGTACTTC. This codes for CAWTGRDRDSYEQYF.

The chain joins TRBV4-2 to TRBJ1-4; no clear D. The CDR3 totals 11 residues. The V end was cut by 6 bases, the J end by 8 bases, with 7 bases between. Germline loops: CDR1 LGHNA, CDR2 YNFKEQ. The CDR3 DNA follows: TGTGCCAGCAGTCTGAGGGAAAAACTGTTTTTT. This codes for CASSLREKLFF.

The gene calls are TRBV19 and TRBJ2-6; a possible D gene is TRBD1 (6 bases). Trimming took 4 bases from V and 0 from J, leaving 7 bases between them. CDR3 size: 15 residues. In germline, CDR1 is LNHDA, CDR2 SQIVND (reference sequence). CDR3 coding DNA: TGTGCCAGTAGTACAGGGGCCTCTGGGGCCAACGTCCTGACTTTC. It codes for CASSTGASGANVLTF.